These 9 T cell receptor beta chains came from one sample sequenced in a study of glioma-infiltrating T cells. Using RNA template, CDR3s of TCR alpha and beta were amplified with iRepertoire arm-PCR. TCRdb re-called the multiplex PCR reads with MiXCR, one entry per CDR3 protein. The table records around 190,000 distinct CDR3 sequences, around 32% of them present only once. The sample taken for sequencing was glioma tissue, nonneoplastic brain tissue, or PBMCs (not recorded which). The receptors shown here come from a human donor with low-grade glioma or glioblastoma, undergoing nonglioma brain surgery, or in good health (not recorded which).

The J gene is TRBJ1-2, the V gene TRBV20-1, with D possibly TRBD1 on 5 matching bases. The CDR3 covers 13 residues. Germline CDR1 is DFQATT and CDR2 is SNEGSKA (reference sequence). V was trimmed by 4 bases and J by 4 bases, leaving 13 bases between them. The CDR3 DNA is TGCAGTGCTACTTTGGGGGTCGGCTATGGCTACACCTTC. Translated, it gives CSATLGVGYGYTF.

A few counts support this clonotype. This chain connects TRBV29-1 to TRBJ2-7; D uncertain. V gave up 4 bases and J gave up 2 bases, with 9 bases separating them. Germline CDR1 is SQVTM and CDR2 is ANQGSEA. The CDR3 consists of 12 residues. The CDR3 DNA is TGCAGCGTTGCCTTCAGTACCTACGAGCAGTACTTC. Its protein product is CSVAFSTYEQYF.

This clonotype was counted ten times or more. This chain links TRBV10-3 with TRBJ1-4; TRBD1 matches 8 bases. CDR3 length: 15 residues. J was trimmed by 3 bases and V by 4 bases; bases with no gene match: 4. Germline assignment: CDR1 ENHRY and CDR2 SYGVKD. The CDR3 protein is CAISVSGGSNEKLFF. CDR3 nucleotide sequence: TGTGCCATCAGTGTGTCAGGGGGCTCTAATGAAAAACTGTTTTTT.

Many counts were recorded for this clonotype. The chain uses TRBV7-2 and TRBJ2-7; either TRBD1 or TRBD2 may supply D (6 bases each). CDR3 length equals 14 residues. Germline lookup yields CDR1 SGHTA and CDR2 FQGNSA. V dropped 7 bases and J dropped 0 bases, with 13 bases sitting between them. The CDR3 DNA follows: TGTGCCAGCACCAAACAGGGACTCTCCTACGAGCAGTACTTC. Translation: CASTKQGLSYEQYF.

In this sample, this clonotype is medium-sized (0.01 to 0.1%). The chain combines TRBV2 with TRBJ2-3, with D unclear. Deletions cut 8 bases from V and 6 bases from J, with 15 bases between. CDR1 and CDR2 from the germline V gene are SNHLY and FYNNEI. The CDR3 is made up of 13 amino acids. CDR3 region: CASGLDMEDTQYF. The CDR3 bases are TGTGCCAGCGGGCTGGATATGGAGGATACGCAGTATTTT.

The genes are TRBV7-2 and TRBJ2-7; D is uncertain. The CDR3 sequence is 14 residues long. V lost 3 bases and J 3 bases, leaving 12 bases between the germline ends. Germline CDR1 reads SGHTA; CDR2 reads FQGNSA. This CDR3 reads CASSLTSESYEQYF. The CDR3 coding sequence is TGTGCCAGCAGCTTGACCAGCGAGAGCTACGAGCAGTACTTC.

This clonotype has just one count. A read error may produce the germline difference seen at one junction end. This sequence joins TRBV6-2 or TRBV6-3 and TRBJ2-3; 9 bases are a match to TRBD2. Per germline, CDR1 MNHEY and CDR2 SVGEGT. The CDR3 has 19 amino acids. CDR3: CASSLVAGVGALSKDTQYF. The CDR3 DNA sequence: TGTGCCAGCAGTTTGGTAGCGGGAGTGGGGGCCCTTAGCAAAGATACGCAGTATTTT.

This clonotype has a count of ten or more. V gene TRBV28 combines with J gene TRBJ1-2, with D tentatively TRBD1 (6 bases). Trimming pared 5 bases from V and 0 bases from J, leaving 10 bases between. Looked up from germline, CDR1 is MDHEN and CDR2 is SYDVKM. The CDR3 has 14 residues. This CDR3 is CASSDRLTNYGYTF. The DNA for the CDR3 is TGTGCCAGCAGTGACAGGCTTACTAACTATGGCTACACCTTC.

This chain links TRBV4-2 with TRBJ1-1; possibly TRBD1 for D (6 bases). The CDR3 spans 13 residues. V gave up 7 bases and J gave up 4 bases, with 13 bases separating them. Germline CDR1 LGHNA, CDR2 YNFKEQ. The CDR3 is CASIRGGITEAFF. The CDR3 coding sequence is TGTGCCAGCATCCGAGGGGGGATCACTGAAGCTTTCTTT.